The 15 T cell receptor beta chains reported below all come from one sample, sequenced in a study of cytomegalovirus exposure and HLA in healthy donors. The PCR made use of 60 Vbeta and 13 Jbeta primers. The protocol was immunoSEQ multiplex PCR, while the TCRdb copy is restricted to in-frame clones and leaves out a portion. The sample contains roughly 170,000 clones, around 83% of which appear only once. Source material: PBMCs. Receptors originate from a man in his fifties or sixties in good health and CMV-seronegative.

This chain links TRBV7-6 with TRBJ1-4; 8 nucleotides agree with TRBD1. Germline values: CDR1 SGHVS, CDR2 FNYEAQ. Losses at the gene ends were 4 bases for V and 11 bases for J; bases not matched to a gene: 12. This CDR3 contains 15 residues. The CDR3 nucleotides are TGTGCCAGCAGCTCCGGACAGGGACGAGCAGGGAAACTGTTTTTT. Encoded protein: CASSSGQGRAGKLFF.

V usage is TRBV6-6 and J usage is TRBJ2-1; TRBD1 is a possible D gene (7 bases). The V and J ends lost 8 bases and 4 bases respectively, with 15 bases between them. Germline V gene sequence: CDR1 MNHNY, CDR2 SVGAGI (reference sequence). The CDR3 consists of 14 residues. The CDR3 DNA is TGTGCCAGCGACAGGGACTTTTCATACAATGAGCAGTTCTTC. Its translation is CASDRDFSYNEQFF.

This clone was seen more than once but under ten times. The CDR3 bases are TGTGCCAGTAGGGGGGCTGGCTACACCTTC. Protein: CASRGAGYTF. The J gene is TRBJ1-2, the V gene TRBV19; D might be TRBD1 (6 bases). Trimming took off 6 bases at V and 7 bases at J, with 6 bases between the two ends. This CDR3 has 10 amino acids. Looked up from germline, CDR1 is LNHDA and CDR2 is SQIVND (reference sequence). The full variable domain, with the rest looked up from reference TRBV19 and TRBJ1-2, is DGGITQSPKYLFRKEGQNVTLSCEQNLNHDAMYWYRQDPGQGLRLIYYSQIVNDFQKGDIAEGYSVSREKKESFPLTVTSAQKNPTAFYLCASRGAGYTFGSGTRLTVV.

Only a few counts were recorded for this clone. The junction differs from germline at one of its ends, possibly a read error. The rearrangement uses TRBV7-2 and TRBJ2-6; D not resolved. The CDR3 is made up of 15 amino acids. Germline CDR1 reads SGHTA; CDR2 reads FQGNSA. CDR3 nucleotide sequence: TGTGCCAGCAGCCCGAGTATCTCTGTGGCCAACGTCCTGACTTTC. Translating it yields CASSPSISVANVLTF.

The chain uses TRBV9 and TRBJ2-3; D uncertain. The CDR3 is 15 amino acids. Germline V CDR1 and CDR2: SGDLS, YYNGEE. V lost 4 bases and J 0 bases, leaving 12 bases between the germline ends. CDR3 DNA: TGTGCCAGCAGCCCTAGTCCCGGAAGCACAGATACGCAGTATTTT. Translating it yields CASSPSPGSTDTQYF.

This clone was seen just once. The chain couples TRBV4-2 to TRBJ2-4; maybe TRBD2 (5 bases). Germline V CDR1 and CDR2: LGHNA, YNFKEQ. This CDR3 has 17 residues. V gave up 0 bases and J gave up 4 bases, with 16 bases separating them. CDR3 bases: TGTGCCAGCAGCCAAGATCACGGAGGATTGCCAAAAAACATTCAGTACTTC. Amino acids: CASSQDHGGLPKNIQYF.

In the case of this clone: One junction end disagrees with the germline gene, perhaps due to a read error. The rearrangement links TRBV7-7 to TRBJ2-3; D gene unclear. Looked up from germline, CDR1 is SSHAT and CDR2 is FNYEAQ (reference sequence). The CDR3 totals 15 residues. The chain's CDR3 is CASRRSELVEDTQYF. CDR3 DNA sequence: TGTGCTAGCAGGCGCAGCGAACTGGTAGAAGATACGCAGTATTTT. Using reference TRBV7-7 and TRBJ2-3 for the parts outside the CDR3, the full variable domain is GAGVSQSPRYKVTKRGQDVTLRCDPISSHATLYWYQQALGQGPEFLTYFNYEAQPDKSGLPSDRFSAERPEGSISTLTIQRTEQRDSAMYRCASRRSELVEDTQYFGPGTRLTVL.

V gene TRBV6-1 combines with J gene TRBJ1-4; possible D gene TRBD1, 5 bases. Germline V lookup: CDR1 MNHNS, CDR2 SASEGT. The V end lost 1 base, the J end lost 1 base, and 13 bases lay between the germline ends. This CDR3 is built from 17 residues. This CDR3 is CASSEEDQGLTNEKLFF. In DNA, the CDR3 is TGTGCCAGCAGTGAAGAGGATCAGGGCTTAACTAATGAAAAACTGTTTTTT.

This clone was counted once. The V call is TRBV10-3, the J call TRBJ1-2; the D is unclear. Germline values: CDR1 ENHRY, CDR2 SYGVKD. CDR3 length equals 16 residues. Trimming left V 4 bases short and J 1 base short, with 16 bases between. The CDR3 DNA sequence: TGTGCCATCAGTGCGAACCCACCTATCGATAACTATGGCTACACCTTC. Its translation is CAISANPPIDNYGYTF.

This clone was detected only a few times. The genes are TRBV4-1 and TRBJ2-5, with a possible D match to TRBD2 (5 bases). V shed 6 bases and J shed 5 bases, with 19 bases lying between them. Germline CDR1 reads MGHRA; CDR2 reads YSYEKL. The length of the CDR3 is 15 residues. CDR3 sequence: CASSIEPGSGETQYF. CDR3 in DNA: TGCGCCAGCAGTATCGAACCGGGATCCGGGGAGACCCAGTACTTC.

This chain joins TRBV5-1 and TRBJ2-5; a weak D match, TRBD1 (5 bases). The V and J ends lost 1 base and 4 bases respectively, with 11 bases between them. The CDR3 has 14 residues. The germline V gene encodes CDR1 SGHRS and CDR2 YFSETQ. CDR3 amino acids: CASSLKIRGETQYF. CDR3 bases: TGCGCCAGCAGCTTGAAGATTAGGGGAGAGACCCAGTACTTC.

The chain employs TRBV14 and TRBJ2-1; 11 bases fit TRBD2. CDR1 is SGHDN, CDR2 FVKESK, per germline. J was trimmed by 5 bases and V by 5 bases; bases with no gene match: 5. The CDR3 runs to 15 residues. The CDR3: CASSSRTSGHNEQFF. The CDR3 coding sequence is TGTGCCAGCAGCTCTCGGACTAGCGGGCACAATGAGCAGTTCTTC. Complete variable domain (other parts from reference TRBV14 and TRBJ2-1): EAGVTQFPSHSVIEKGQTVTLRCDPISGHDNLYWYRRVMGKEIKFLLHFVKESKQDESGMPNNRFLAERTGGTYSTLKVQPAELEDSGVYFCASSSRTSGHNEQFFGPGTRLTVL.

The J gene is TRBJ2-5, the V gene TRBV29-1, with D possibly TRBD1 on 5 matching bases. The last part of the DNA fits TRBJ2-7 better; the J call may be wrong. The CDR3 totals 13 residues. Germline V gene lookup returns CDR1 SQVTM and CDR2 ANQGSEA. The CDR3 DNA sequence: TGCAGCGTTGAAGGACAGAGCTCCTACGAGCAGTACTTC. As protein: CSVEGQSSYEQYF.

CDR3 in amino acids: CASSQEWAGDYNEQFF. CDR3 nucleotides: TGCGCCAGCAGCCAAGAATGGGCGGGGGACTACAATGAGCAGTTCTTC. The V call is TRBV4-3, the J call TRBJ2-1; 7 nucleotides match TRBD2. The CDR3 is 16 amino acids. J gave up 3 bases and V 0 bases, and 5 bases lay outside the gene matches. Germline loops: CDR1 LGHNA, CDR2 YSLEER.

The V and J genes are TRBV2 and TRBJ1-5, with 9 bases matching TRBD1. CDR1 is SNHLY and CDR2 is FYNNEI in the germline V gene. The CDR3 sequence is 15 residues long. The junction had 8 bases not matched to a gene; V was cut back by 6 bases and J by 5 bases. In DNA, the CDR3 is TGTGCCAGCAGCGCCTGGGGACAGGGAGATCAGCCCCAGCATTTT. Its protein is CASSAWGQGDQPQHF.